Listed below are T cell receptor beta chains from one sample, sequenced in a study of T cell clonotyping in hematopoietic cell transplantation. The method was immunoSEQ multiplex PCR; TCRdb's version includes in-frame clones alone and lacks a portion of them. The sample has approximately 44,000 clones, about 95% seen once. The specimen sequenced was peripheral blood mononuclear cells. The source is a man younger than 45 in good health. Some clones in this sample may be carry-over from other donors' samples. CDR3s include the opening cysteine and the closing phenylalanine or tryptophan. A D gene is named only where the DNA matches it firmly. Clone size appears in some rows only: once, few, many, or a class for an expanded clone.

j_call	d_call	clone_size	cdr3_length	v_call	cdr3_nt	cdr3_aa
TRBJ1-2	.	.	15	TRBV4-1	TGCGCCAGCAGACACACACCGACTACCAGATATGGCTACACCTTC	CASRHTPTTRYGYTF
TRBJ1-2	TRBD1	.	13	TRBV30	TGTGCCTGGAGTATGACAGGGTTAGATGGCTACACCTTC	CAWSMTGLDGYTF
TRBJ2-5	TRBD1	.	14	TRBV11-2	TGTGCCAGCAGCGTCGGACGGACAGGAGAGACCCAGTACTTC	CASSVGRTGETQYF
TRBJ2-1	TRBD2	.	14	TRBV6-1	TGTGCCGTCCCGACTAGCGGGAGGGGCAATGAGCAGTTCTTC	CAVPTSGRGNEQFF
TRBJ2-5	TRBD1	.	15	TRBV9	TGTGCCAGCAGCGTAGACGGGACAGGGGGCGGGACCCAGTACTTC	CASSVDGTGGGTQYF
TRBJ2-7	TRBD2	.	18	TRBV10-3	TGTGCCATCAGTGAGTCCGTCCGGGGGGGGCCTGCATCCTACGAGCAGTACTTC	CAISESVRGGPASYEQYF
TRBJ2-7	.	.	15	TRBV19	TGTGCCAGTAGTCCGGAGAGGGGCAGCTCCTACGAGCAGTACTTC	CASSPERGSSYEQYF
TRBJ2-5	TRBD2	.	18	TRBV14	TGTGCCAGCAGCCCCTCTGATGAGCGGGGCGGGAGGGGGGAGACCCAGTACTTC	CASSPSDERGGRGETQYF
TRBJ2-7	.	.	16	TRBV19	TGTGCCAGTAGTATCCTACTAGACAACACGAACAACCAGCAGTACTTC	CASSILLDNTNNQQYF
TRBJ2-1	.	.	14	TRBV2	TGTGCCAGCAGTGATCCAGGCGGCTACAATGAGCAGTTCTTC	CASSDPGGYNEQFF
TRBJ2-7	TRBD2	.	15	TRBV6-1	TGTGCCAGCAGTGAAGAGTCTAGCGGGAGCTACGAGCAGTACTTC	CASSEESSGSYEQYF
TRBJ2-3	TRBD2	once	13	TRBV6-1	TGTGCCGGCTCGGGAGGGGACACAGATACGCAGTATTTT	CAGSGGDTDTQYF
TRBJ2-7	.	.	13	TRBV6-6	TGTGCCACCTCTAACGGGGCCTCCTACGAGCAGTACTTC	CATSNGASYEQYF
TRBJ2-6	.	.	13	TRBV5-6	TGTGCCAGCAGCTTGTGGGGGGCCAACGTCCTGACTTTC	CASSLWGANVLTF
TRBJ1-3	.	.	14	TRBV10-2	TGCGCCAGCAGCCCCAGTCTTGCTGGAAACACCATATATTTT	CASSPSLAGNTIYF
TRBJ1-1	TRBD1	.	15	TRBV11-1	TGTGCCAGCAGCTTAGGGGGCAGGGGGAAAACTGAAGCTTTCTTT	CASSLGGRGKTEAFF
TRBJ2-3	.	.	15	TRBV14	TGTGCCAGCAGCCATAGCGCAGGGAGCACAGATACGCAGTATTTT	CASSHSAGSTDTQYF
TRBJ2-6	.	.	13	TRBV5-4	TGTGCCAGCACCATATTTGGGGCCAACGTCCTGACTTTC	CASTIFGANVLTF
TRBJ1-2	.	.	11	TRBV6-1	TGTGCCAGCAGTGACTTCTATGGCTACACCTTC	CASSDFYGYTF
TRBJ2-2	TRBD1	.	16	TRBV19	TGTGCCAGTAGTTTACAGGGGGCCCCCGACACCGGGGAGCTGTTTTTT	CASSLQGAPDTGELFF
TRBJ1-3	.	.	18	TRBV7-9	TGTGCCAGCAGCTTAATATTGGTGACGGCCGGTATTGGAAACACCATATATTTT	CASSLILVTAGIGNTIYF
TRBJ2-3	.	.	18	TRBV5-1	TGCGCCAGCAGCTTGGTGCCCCTCAGGAAGCGGGGCACAGATACGCAGTATTTT	CASSLVPLRKRGTDTQYF
TRBJ1-4	.	.	14	TRBV14	TGTGCCAGCAGCCCATCCTCTTGGTCTGAAAAACTGTTTTTT	CASSPSSWSEKLFF
TRBJ1-2	.	.	13	TRBV6-5	TGTGCCAGCAGTTACTCGGGGGCAGGTGGCTACACCTTC	CASSYSGAGGYTF
TRBJ1-4	.	once	15	TRBV6-6	TGTGCCAGCAGTTACCGGGGGCTGCCTAATGAAAAACTGTTTTTT	CASSYRGLPNEKLFF
TRBJ2-1	TRBD2	.	15	TRBV19	TGTGCCAGTAGTGATGGTGGCGGGGGGCTAAATGAGCAGTTCTTC	CASSDGGGGLNEQFF
TRBJ1-1	TRBD1	.	14	TRBV9	TGTGCCAGCAGCGTTGGTCCAGGGGGCACTGAAGCTTTCTTT	CASSVGPGGTEAFF
TRBJ2-4	.	.	14	TRBV25-1	TGTGCCAGCAGTAAGACCTCCGGGACAAACATTCAGTACTTC	CASSKTSGTNIQYF
TRBJ2-5	.	.	18	TRBV11-2	TGTGCCAGCAGCCCAGGACATCCTGGCTTCCATTTCATAGAGACCCAGTACTTC	CASSPGHPGFHFIETQYF
TRBJ1-1	TRBD1	.	15	TRBV19	TGTGCCAGTAGTAAGGATCAGGGGGCTTATACTGAAGCTTTCTTT	CASSKDQGAYTEAFF
TRBJ1-1	.	.	13	TRBV14	TGTGCCAGCAGCCTCAGTAACGTCCCTGAAGCTTTCTTT	CASSLSNVPEAFF
TRBJ2-7	.	.	15	TRBV11-3	TGTGCCAGCAGCCAGGGGGGCAGGGATTTTGACGAGCAGTACTTC	CASSQGGRDFDEQYF